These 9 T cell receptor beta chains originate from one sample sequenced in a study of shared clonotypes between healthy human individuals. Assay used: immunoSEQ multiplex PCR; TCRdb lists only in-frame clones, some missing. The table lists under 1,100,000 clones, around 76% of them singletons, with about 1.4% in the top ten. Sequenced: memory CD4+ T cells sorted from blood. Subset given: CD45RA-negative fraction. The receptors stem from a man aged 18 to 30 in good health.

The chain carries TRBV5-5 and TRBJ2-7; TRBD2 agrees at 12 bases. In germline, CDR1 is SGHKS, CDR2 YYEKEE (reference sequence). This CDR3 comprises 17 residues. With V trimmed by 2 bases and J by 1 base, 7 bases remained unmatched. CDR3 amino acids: CASSFTLTSGGSYEQYF. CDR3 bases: TGTGCCAGCAGCTTTACCCTGACTAGCGGGGGATCCTACGAGCAGTACTTC.

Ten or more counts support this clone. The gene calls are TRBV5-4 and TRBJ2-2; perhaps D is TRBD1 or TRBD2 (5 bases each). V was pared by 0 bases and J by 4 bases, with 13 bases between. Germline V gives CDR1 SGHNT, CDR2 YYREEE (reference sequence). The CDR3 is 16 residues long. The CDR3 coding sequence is TGTGCCAGCAGCTTGGCCTTCGGTGGGGGCACCGGGGAGCTGTTTTTT. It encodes CASSLAFGGGTGELFF.

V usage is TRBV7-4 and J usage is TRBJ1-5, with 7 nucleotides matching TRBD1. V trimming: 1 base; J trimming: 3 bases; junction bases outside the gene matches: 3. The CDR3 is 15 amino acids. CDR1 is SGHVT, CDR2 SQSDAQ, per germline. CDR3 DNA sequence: TGTGCCAGCAGCTTAGGGGGACAGCACAATCAGCCCCAGCATTTT. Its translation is CASSLGGQHNQPQHF.

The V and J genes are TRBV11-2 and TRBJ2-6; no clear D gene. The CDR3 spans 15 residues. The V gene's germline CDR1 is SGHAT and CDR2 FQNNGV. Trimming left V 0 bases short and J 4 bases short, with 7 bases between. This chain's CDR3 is CASSLDQTGANVLTF. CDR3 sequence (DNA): TGTGCCAGCAGCTTAGACCAGACAGGGGCCAACGTCCTGACTTTC.

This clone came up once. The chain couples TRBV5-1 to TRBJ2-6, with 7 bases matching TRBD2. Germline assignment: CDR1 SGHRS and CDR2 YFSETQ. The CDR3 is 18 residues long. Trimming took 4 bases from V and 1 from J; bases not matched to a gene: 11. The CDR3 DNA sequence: TGCGCCAGCAGCCCCAGGGTGGCGGGAGAGTCTGGGGCCAACGTCCTGACTTTC. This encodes CASSPRVAGESGANVLTF.

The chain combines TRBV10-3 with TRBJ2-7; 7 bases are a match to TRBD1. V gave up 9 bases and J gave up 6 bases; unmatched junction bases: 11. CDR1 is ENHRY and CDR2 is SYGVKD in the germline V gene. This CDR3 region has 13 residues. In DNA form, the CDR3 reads TGTGCCATGTCCAATGGACAGGATCGCGAGCAGTACTTC. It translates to CAMSNGQDREQYF.

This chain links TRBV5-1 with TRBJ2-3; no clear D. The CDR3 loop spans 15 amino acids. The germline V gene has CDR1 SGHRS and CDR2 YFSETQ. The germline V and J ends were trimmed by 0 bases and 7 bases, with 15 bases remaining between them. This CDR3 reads CASSLDAPSWNTQYF. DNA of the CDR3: TGCGCCAGCAGCTTGGATGCCCCGAGTTGGAATACGCAGTATTTT. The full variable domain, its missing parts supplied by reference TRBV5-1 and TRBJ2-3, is KAGVTQTPRYLIKTRGQQVTLSCSPISGHRSVSWYQQTPGQGLQFLFEYFSETQRNKGNFPGRFSGRQFSNSRSEMNVSTLELGDSALYLCASSLDAPSWNTQYFGPGTRLTVL.

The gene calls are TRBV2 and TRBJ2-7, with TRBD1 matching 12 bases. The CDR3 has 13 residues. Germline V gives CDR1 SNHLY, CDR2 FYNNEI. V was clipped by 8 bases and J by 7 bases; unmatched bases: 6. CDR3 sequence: CASQGQGAWEQYF. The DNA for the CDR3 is TGTGCCAGCCAGGGACAGGGGGCGTGGGAGCAGTACTTC.

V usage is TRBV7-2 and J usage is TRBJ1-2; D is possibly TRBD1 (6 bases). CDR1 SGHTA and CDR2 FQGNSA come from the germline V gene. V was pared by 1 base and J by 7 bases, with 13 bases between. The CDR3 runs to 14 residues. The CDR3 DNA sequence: TGTGCCAGCAGCTTAGGGTTGGGGGCTAGTGGCTACACCTTC. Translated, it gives CASSLGLGASGYTF.